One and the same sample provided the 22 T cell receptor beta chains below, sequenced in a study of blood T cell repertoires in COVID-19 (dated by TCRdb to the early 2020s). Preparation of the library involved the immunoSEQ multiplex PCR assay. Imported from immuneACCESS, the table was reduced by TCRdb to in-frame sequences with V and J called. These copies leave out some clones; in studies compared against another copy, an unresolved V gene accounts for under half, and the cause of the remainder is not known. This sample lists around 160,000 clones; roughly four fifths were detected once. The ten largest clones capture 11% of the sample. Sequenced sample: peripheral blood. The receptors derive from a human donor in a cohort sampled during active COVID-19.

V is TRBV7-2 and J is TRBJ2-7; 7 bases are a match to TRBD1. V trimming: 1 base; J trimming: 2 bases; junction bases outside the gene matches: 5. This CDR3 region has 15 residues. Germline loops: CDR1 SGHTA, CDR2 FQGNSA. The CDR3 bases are TGTGCCAGCAGCTTAGAGCAGGGACAGACCTACGAGCAGTACTTC. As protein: CASSLEQGQTYEQYF.

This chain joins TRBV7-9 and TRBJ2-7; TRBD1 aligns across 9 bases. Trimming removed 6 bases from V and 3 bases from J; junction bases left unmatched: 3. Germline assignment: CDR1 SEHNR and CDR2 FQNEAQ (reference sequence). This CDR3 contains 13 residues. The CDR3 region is CASRRTGDYEQYF. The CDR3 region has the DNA TGTGCCAGCAGACGGACAGGGGACTACGAGCAGTACTTC. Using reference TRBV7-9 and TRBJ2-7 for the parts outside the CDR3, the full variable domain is DTGVSQNPRHKITKRGQNVTFRCDPISEHNRLYWYRQTLGQGPEFLTYFQNEAQLEKSRLLSDRFSAERPKGSFSTLEIQRTEQGDSAMYLCASRRTGDYEQYFGPGTRLTVT.

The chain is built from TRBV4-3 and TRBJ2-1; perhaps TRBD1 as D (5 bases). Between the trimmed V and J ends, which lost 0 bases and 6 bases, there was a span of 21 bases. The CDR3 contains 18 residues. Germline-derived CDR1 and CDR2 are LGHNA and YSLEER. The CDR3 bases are TGCGCCAGCAGCCAAGATCGGTCCCCTAAAGGGGCCTTCAATGAGCAGTTCTTC. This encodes CASSQDRSPKGAFNEQFF.

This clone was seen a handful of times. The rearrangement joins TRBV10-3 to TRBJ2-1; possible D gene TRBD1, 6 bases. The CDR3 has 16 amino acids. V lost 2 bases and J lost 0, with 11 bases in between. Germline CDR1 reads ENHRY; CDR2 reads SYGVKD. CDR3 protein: CAISERQASSYNEQFF. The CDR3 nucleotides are TGTGCCATCAGTGAGAGACAGGCGAGCTCCTACAATGAGCAGTTCTTC.

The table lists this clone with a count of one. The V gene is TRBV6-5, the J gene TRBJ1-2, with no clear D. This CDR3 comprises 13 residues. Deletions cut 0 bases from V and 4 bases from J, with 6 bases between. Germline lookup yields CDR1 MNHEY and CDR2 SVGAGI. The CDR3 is CASSYSPLYGYTF. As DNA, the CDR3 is TGTGCCAGCAGTTACTCCCCCCTCTATGGCTACACCTTC.

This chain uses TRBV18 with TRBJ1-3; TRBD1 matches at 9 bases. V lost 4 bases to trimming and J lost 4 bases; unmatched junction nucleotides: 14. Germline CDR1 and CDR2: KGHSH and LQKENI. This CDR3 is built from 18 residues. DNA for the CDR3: TGTGCCAGCTCACAATCCAGCCCTGACAGGGGGAAAGGAAACACCATATATTTT. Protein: CASSQSSPDRGKGNTIYF.

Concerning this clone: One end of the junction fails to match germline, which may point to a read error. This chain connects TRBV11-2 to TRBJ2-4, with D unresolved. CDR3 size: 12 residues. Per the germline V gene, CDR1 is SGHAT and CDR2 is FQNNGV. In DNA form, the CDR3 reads TGTGCCAGCAGCTTAGATTATGGTAGCAGTCACTTC. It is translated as CASSLDYGSSHF.

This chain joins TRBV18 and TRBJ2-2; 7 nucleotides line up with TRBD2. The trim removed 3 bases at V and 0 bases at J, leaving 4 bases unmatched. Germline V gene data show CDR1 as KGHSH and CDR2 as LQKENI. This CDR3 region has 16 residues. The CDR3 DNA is TGTGCCAGCTCACCTCGGAGCGGGGCGAACACCGGGGAGCTGTTTTTT. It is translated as CASSPRSGANTGELFF.

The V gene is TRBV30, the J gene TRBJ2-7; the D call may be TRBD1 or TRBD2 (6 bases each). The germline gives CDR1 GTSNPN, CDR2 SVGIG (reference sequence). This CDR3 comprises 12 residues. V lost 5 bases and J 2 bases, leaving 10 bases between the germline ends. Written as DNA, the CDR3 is TGTGCCTGGGCGGGACAACCCTACGAGCAGTACTTC. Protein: CAWAGQPYEQYF.

CDR3: CASSPAVGSPLHF. CDR3 DNA sequence: TGTGCCAGCTCACCAGCGGTAGGTTCACCCCTCCACTTT. The rearrangement links TRBV18 to TRBJ1-6; no reliable D call. CDR3 length: 13 residues. Germline lookup yields CDR1 KGHSH and CDR2 LQKENI. Trimming took off 2 bases at V and 9 bases at J, with 8 bases between the two ends.

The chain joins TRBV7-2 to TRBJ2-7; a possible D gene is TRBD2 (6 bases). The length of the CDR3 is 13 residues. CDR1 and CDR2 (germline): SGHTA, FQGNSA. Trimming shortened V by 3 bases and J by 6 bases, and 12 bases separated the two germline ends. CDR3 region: CASSLWEAGEQYF. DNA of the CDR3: TGTGCCAGCAGCTTGTGGGAGGCCGGCGAGCAGTACTTC.

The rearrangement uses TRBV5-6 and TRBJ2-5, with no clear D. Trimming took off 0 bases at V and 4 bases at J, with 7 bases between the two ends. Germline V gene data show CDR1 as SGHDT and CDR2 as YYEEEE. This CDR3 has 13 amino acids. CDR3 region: CASSLARPETQYF. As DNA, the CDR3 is TGTGCCAGCAGCTTGGCGAGGCCAGAGACCCAGTACTTC.

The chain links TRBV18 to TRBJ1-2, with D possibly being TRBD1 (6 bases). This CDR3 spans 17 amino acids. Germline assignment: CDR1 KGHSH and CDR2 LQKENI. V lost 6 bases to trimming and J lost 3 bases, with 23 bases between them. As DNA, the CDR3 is TGTGCCAGCTCTCCAAGGAATTGGACAGATACTTACTATGGCTACACCTTC. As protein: CASSPRNWTDTYYGYTF. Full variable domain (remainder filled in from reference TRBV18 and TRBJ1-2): NAGVMQNPRHLVRRRGQEARLRCSPMKGHSHVYWYRQLPEEGLKFMVYLQKENIIDESGMPKERFSAEFPKEGPSILRIQQVVRGDSAAYFCASSPRNWTDTYYGYTFGSGTRLTVV.

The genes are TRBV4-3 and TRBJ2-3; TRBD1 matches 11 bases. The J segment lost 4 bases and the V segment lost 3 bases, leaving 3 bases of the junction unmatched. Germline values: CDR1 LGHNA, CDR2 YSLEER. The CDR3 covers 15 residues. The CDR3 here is CASSQGQGESDTQYF. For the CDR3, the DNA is TGCGCCAGCAGCCAGGGACAGGGGGAGTCAGATACGCAGTATTTT.

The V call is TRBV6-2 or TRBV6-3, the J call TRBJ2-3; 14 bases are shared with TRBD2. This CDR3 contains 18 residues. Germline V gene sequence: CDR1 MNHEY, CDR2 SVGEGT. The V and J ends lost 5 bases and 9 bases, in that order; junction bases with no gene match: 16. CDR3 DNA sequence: TGTGCCAGCAGTGCAAGGATGGGGACTAGCGGGGGAGGGTCGACGCAGTATTTT. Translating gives CASSARMGTSGGGSTQYF.

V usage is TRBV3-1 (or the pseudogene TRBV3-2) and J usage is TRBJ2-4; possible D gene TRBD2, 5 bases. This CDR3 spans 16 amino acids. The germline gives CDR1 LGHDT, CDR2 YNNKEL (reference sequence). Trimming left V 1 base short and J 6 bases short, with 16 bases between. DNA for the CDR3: TGTGCCAGCAGCCAAGGATTCTCCCGGGGAAGAAACATTCAGTACTTC. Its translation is CASSQGFSRGRNIQYF.

The CDR3 nucleotides read TGCAGTGCTAGTAAGGCGGCCTTCTATGGCTACACCTTC. It translates to CSASKAAFYGYTF. The rearrangement uses TRBV20-1 and TRBJ1-2; D is uncertain. This CDR3 has 13 residues. Germline V gives CDR1 DFQATT, CDR2 SNEGSKA (reference sequence). V lost 3 bases and J 4 bases, leaving 12 bases between the germline ends.

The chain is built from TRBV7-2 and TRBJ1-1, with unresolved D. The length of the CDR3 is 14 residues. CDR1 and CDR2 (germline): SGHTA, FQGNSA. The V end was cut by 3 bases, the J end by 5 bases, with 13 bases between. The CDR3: CASSFVVLRTEAFF. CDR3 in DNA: TGTGCCAGCAGCTTTGTGGTTCTACGGACTGAAGCTTTCTTT.

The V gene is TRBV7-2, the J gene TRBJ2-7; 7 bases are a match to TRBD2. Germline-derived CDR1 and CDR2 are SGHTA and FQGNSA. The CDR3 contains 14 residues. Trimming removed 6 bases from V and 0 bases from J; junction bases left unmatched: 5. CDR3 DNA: TGTGCCAGCAGAGAATCGGGGGGCTCCTACGAGCAGTACTTC. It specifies CASRESGGSYEQYF. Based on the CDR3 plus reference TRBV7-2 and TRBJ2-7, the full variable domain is GAGVSQSPSNKVTEKGKDVELRCDPISGHTALYWYRQSLGQGLEFLIYFQGNSAPDKSGLPSDRFSAERTGGSVSTLTIQRTQQEDSAVYLCASRESGGSYEQYFGPGTRLTVT.

The CDR3 region is CASSLDTWGYTF. The CDR3 DNA reads TGTGCCAGCAGTTTAGACACCTGGGGCTACACCTTC. The chain has TRBV12-3 or TRBV12-4 and TRBJ1-2, with D uncertain. V was clipped by 1 base and J by 8 bases, with 8 bases between them. CDR3 size: 12 residues.

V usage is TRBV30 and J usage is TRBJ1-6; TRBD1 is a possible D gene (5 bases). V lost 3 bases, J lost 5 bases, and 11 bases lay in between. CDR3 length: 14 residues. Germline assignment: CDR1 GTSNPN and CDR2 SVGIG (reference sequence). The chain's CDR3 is CAWRTGTNNSPLHF. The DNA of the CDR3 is TGTGCCTGGAGAACCGGGACTAATAATTCACCCCTCCACTTT.

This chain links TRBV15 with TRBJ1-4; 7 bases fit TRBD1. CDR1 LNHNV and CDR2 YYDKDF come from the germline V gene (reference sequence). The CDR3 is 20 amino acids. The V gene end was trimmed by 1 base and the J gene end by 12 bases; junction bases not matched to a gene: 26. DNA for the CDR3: TGTGCCACCAGCAGAGGCTCATTACAGGGGTGGGTGTCAAAAGGAGATGAACTGTTTTTT. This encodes CATSRGSLQGWVSKGDELFF. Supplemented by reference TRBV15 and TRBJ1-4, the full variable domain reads DAMVIQNPRYQVTQFGKPVTLSCSQTLNHNVMYWYQQKSSQAPKLLFHYYDKDFNNEADTPDNFQSRRPNTSFCFLDIRSPGLGDTAMYLCATSRGSLQGWVSKGDELFFGSGTQLSVL.